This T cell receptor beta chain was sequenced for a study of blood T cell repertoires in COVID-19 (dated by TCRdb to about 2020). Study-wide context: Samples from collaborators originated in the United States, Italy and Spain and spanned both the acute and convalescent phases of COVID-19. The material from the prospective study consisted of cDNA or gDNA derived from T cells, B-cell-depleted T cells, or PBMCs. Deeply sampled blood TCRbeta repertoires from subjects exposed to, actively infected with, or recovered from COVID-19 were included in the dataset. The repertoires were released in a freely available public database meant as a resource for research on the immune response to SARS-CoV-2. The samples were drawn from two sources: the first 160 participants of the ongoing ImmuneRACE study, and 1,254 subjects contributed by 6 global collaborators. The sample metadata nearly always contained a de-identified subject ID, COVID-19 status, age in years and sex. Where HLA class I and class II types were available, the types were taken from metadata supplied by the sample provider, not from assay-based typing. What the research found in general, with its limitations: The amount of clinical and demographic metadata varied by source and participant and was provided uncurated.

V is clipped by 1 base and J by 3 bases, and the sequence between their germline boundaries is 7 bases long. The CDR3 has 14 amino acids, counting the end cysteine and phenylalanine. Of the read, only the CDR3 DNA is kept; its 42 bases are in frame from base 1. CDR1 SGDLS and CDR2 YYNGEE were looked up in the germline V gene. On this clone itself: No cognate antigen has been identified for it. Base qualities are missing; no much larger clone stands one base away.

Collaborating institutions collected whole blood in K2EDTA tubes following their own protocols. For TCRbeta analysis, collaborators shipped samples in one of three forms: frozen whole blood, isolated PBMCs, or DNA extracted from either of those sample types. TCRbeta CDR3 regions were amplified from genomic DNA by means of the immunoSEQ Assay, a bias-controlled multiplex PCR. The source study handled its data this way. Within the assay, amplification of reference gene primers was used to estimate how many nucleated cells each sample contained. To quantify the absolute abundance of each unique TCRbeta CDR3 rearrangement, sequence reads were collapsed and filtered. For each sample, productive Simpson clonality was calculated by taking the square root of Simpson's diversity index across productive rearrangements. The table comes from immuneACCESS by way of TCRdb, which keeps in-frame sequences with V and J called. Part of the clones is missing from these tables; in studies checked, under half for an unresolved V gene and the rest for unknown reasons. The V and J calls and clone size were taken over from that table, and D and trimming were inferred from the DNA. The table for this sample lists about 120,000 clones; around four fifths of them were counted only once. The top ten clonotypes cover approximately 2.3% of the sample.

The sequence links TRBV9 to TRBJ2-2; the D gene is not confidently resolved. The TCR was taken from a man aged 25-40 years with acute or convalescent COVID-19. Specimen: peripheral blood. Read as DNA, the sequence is TGTGCCAGCAGCGTACCTCCGGACACCGGGGAGCTGTTTTTT. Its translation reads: CASSVPPDTGELFF.